Presented here are 32 T cell receptor beta chains from one specimen sequenced in a study of OX40 agonist ivuxolimab in advanced cancers. Some clones are missing from TCRdb's copy, which holds only in-frame ones; the method was immunoSEQ multiplex PCR. This table holds about 19,000 clones, 60% to 85% found once. The sample here was CD4+ or CD8+ T cells sorted from blood, taken in a trial of the OX40 agonist ivuxolimab. These receptors all come from an adult with an advanced solid tumor such as melanoma, head and neck, liver or kidney cancer.

The chain recombines TRBV9 with TRBJ2-1; the match to TRBD2 covers 7 bases. This CDR3 is built from 13 residues. Germline lookup yields CDR1 SGDLS and CDR2 YYNGEE. With V trimmed by 6 bases and J by 9 bases, 9 bases remained unmatched. The CDR3 protein is CASNEGGLGEQFF. CDR3 coding DNA: TGTGCCAGCAACGAGGGAGGGCTGGGTGAGCAGTTCTTC.

The sample holds one count of this clone. V gene TRBV7-2 combines with J gene TRBJ2-1; weak D call: TRBD1 (6 bases). Trimming shortened V by 3 bases and J by 1 base, and 16 bases separated the two germline ends. This CDR3 region has 17 residues. In germline, CDR1 is SGHTA, CDR2 FQGNSA. DNA for the CDR3: TGTGCCAGCAGCTTTAGTTCAACAGGGAGTTCCTACAATGAGCAGTTCTTC. Translated: CASSFSSTGSSYNEQFF.

The V call is TRBV29-1, the J call TRBJ2-7, with D perhaps assigned TRBD1 or TRBD2 (6 bases each). Germline CDR1 reads SQVTM; CDR2 reads ANQGSEA. Trimming cost V 3 bases and J 6 bases, with 12 bases left between them. This CDR3 has 12 residues. The DNA for the CDR3 is TGCAGCGTTGACGTGGAGGGGGGCGAGCAGTACTTC. Its protein product is CSVDVEGGEQYF.

The chain combines TRBV19 with TRBJ2-3; D ambiguous. Trimming cost V 3 bases and J 0 bases, with 10 bases left between them. The CDR3 sequence is 15 residues long. CDR1 LNHDA and CDR2 SQIVND come from the germline V gene (reference sequence). The CDR3 nucleotides read TGTGCCAGTAGTATTGCGGACCTTAGCACAGATACGCAGTATTTT. It translates to CASSIADLSTDTQYF.

CDR3 loop: CASSLEGRTEAFF. The CDR3 nucleotides are TGTGCCAGCAGTTTGGAGGGAAGGACTGAAGCTTTCTTT. The chain carries TRBV28 and TRBJ1-1; D call uncertain. The CDR3 length is 13 residues. In germline, CDR1 is MDHEN, CDR2 SYDVKM. The germline V and J ends were trimmed by 3 bases and 5 bases, with 10 bases remaining between them.

This chain joins TRBV7-2 and TRBJ2-1; D perhaps matches TRBD1 (6 bases). The CDR3 sequence is 14 residues long. Germline V gene lookup returns CDR1 SGHTA and CDR2 FQGNSA. V lost 1 base and J 8 bases, leaving 12 bases between the germline ends. The CDR3 reads CASSLGGPGHEQFF. The CDR3 DNA reads as TGTGCCAGCAGCTTAGGGGGGCCTGGGCATGAGCAGTTCTTC.

The gene calls are TRBV6-1 and TRBJ2-1; D uncertain. CDR3 length equals 15 residues. From germline, CDR1 is MNHNS and CDR2 SASEGT. V was pared by 0 bases and J by 10 bases, with 16 bases between. The CDR3 spells CASSEAVEENREQFF. CDR3 nucleotides: TGTGCCAGCAGTGAAGCGGTGGAAGAGAACCGGGAGCAGTTCTTC.

The chain carries TRBV7-2 and TRBJ2-3; D not certain. V was trimmed by 1 base and J by 0 bases, leaving 8 bases between them. This CDR3 region has 15 residues. Germline CDR1 and CDR2: SGHTA and FQGNSA. The CDR3 nucleotides read TGTGCCAGCAGCTTAGATCGCCAGAGCACAGATACGCAGTATTTT. Its translation is CASSLDRQSTDTQYF. The entire variable domain, with the rest obtained from reference TRBV7-2 and TRBJ2-3, is as follows: GAGVSQSPSNKVTEKGKDVELRCDPISGHTALYWYRQSLGQGLEFLIYFQGNSAPDKSGLPSDRFSAERTGGSVSTLTIQRTQQEDSAVYLCASSLDRQSTDTQYFGPGTRLTVL.

The rearrangement joins TRBV28 to TRBJ2-7; the D gene is possibly TRBD1 (5 bases). The germline CDR1 and CDR2 sequences are MDHEN and SYDVKM. The CDR3 contains 16 residues. V lost 3 bases, J lost 0 bases, and 15 bases lay in between. In DNA, the CDR3 is TGTGCCAGCAGTTTTTCAAGACAGAGGAGCTCCTACGAGCAGTACTTC. Amino acid sequence: CASSFSRQRSSYEQYF.

V and J are TRBV11-3 and TRBJ2-5, with 9 bases lining up with TRBD1. Germline-derived CDR1 and CDR2 are SGHNT and YENEEA. V lost 5 bases, J lost 1 base, and 11 bases stayed unmatched. The CDR3 sequence is 17 residues long. The CDR3: CASSIATWDRVQETQYF. The CDR3 bases are TGTGCCAGCAGCATAGCAACCTGGGACAGGGTCCAAGAGACCCAGTACTTC.

The chain is built from TRBV5-1 and TRBJ1-3; D perhaps matches TRBD1 (5 bases). The length of the CDR3 is 18 residues. Deletions cut 0 bases from V and 3 bases from J, with 19 bases between. CDR1 SGHRS and CDR2 YFSETQ come from the germline V gene. The CDR3 loop is CASSLGSWQGANGNTIYF. Written as DNA, the CDR3 is TGCGCCAGCAGCTTGGGCTCCTGGCAGGGAGCAAATGGAAACACCATATATTTT.

V gene TRBV9 combines with J gene TRBJ2-1, with 9 bases identical to TRBD2. Germline loops: CDR1 SGDLS, CDR2 YYNGEE. With 0 bases clipped from V and 2 bases from J, the junction kept 3 bases outside the gene matches. CDR3 length: 16 residues. CDR3 coding DNA: TGTGCCAGCAGCGTAGATGGGACTAGCCCCTACAATGAGCAGTTCTTC. Translated: CASSVDGTSPYNEQFF.

This chain's CDR3 is CASGLVAGGRDTQYF. CDR3 coding DNA: TGTGCTAGTGGTTTGGTAGCGGGCGGTAGAGATACGCAGTATTTT. This chain links TRBV12-5 with TRBJ2-3; D might be TRBD2 (6 bases). V lost 0 bases to trimming and J lost 5 bases, with 12 bases between them. This CDR3 is built from 15 residues. Germline CDR1 LGHNT, CDR2 FRNRAP.

The gene calls are TRBV30 and TRBJ1-6, with a tentative D call TRBD1 (6 bases). V lost 0 bases, J lost 14 bases, and 14 bases lay in between. The CDR3 totals 13 residues. Germline V gene data show CDR1 as GTSNPN and CDR2 as SVGIG (reference sequence). Written as DNA, the CDR3 is TGTGCCTGGAGTGTGGGGGGCCTTGGGGCCCTCCACTTT. Its protein product is CAWSVGGLGALHF.

The genes are TRBV7-8 and TRBJ1-1; D not certain. V lost 3 bases to trimming and J lost 4 bases, with 6 bases between them. Germline CDR1 is SGHVS and CDR2 is FQNEAQ. This CDR3 spans 12 amino acids. CDR3 DNA sequence: TGTGCCAGCAGCTTCGAGAGCACTGAAGCTTTCTTT. As protein: CASSFESTEAFF.

The chain uses TRBV5-6 and TRBJ1-5; 9 nucleotides match TRBD1. The germline gives CDR1 SGHDT, CDR2 YYEEEE. The junction had 9 bases not matched to a gene; V was cut back by 4 bases and J by 7 bases. This CDR3 has 15 residues. The CDR3, as DNA: TGTGCCAGCAGCCCGGGACAGGGTAGTGGCCAGCCCCAGCATTTT. It is translated as CASSPGQGSGQPQHF.

The rearrangement joins TRBV6-6 to TRBJ2-7, with D tentatively TRBD1 or TRBD2 (6 bases each). V was trimmed by 6 bases and J by 6 bases, leaving 21 bases between them. This CDR3 contains 15 residues. Germline V gene data show CDR1 as MNHNY and CDR2 as SVGAGI (reference sequence). The CDR3 reads CASRLNGGPSSEQYF. The CDR3 bases are TGTGCCAGCAGACTCAATGGGGGGCCGAGTAGCGAGCAGTACTTC.

V usage is TRBV7-9 and J usage is TRBJ1-2, with D possibly TRBD1 on 5 matching bases. This CDR3 comprises 16 residues. Germline assignment: CDR1 SEHNR and CDR2 FQNEAQ (reference sequence). Trimming left V 3 bases short and J 3 bases short, with 17 bases between. CDR3 coding DNA: TGTGCCAGCAGCTTGGGGCCCACGACAGTTTACTATGGCTACACCTTC. Amino acids: CASSLGPTTVYYGYTF.

This clone was counted once. The chain couples TRBV11-2 to TRBJ2-5; 7 positions agree with TRBD2. Germline loops: CDR1 SGHAT, CDR2 FQNNGV. The length of the CDR3 is 12 residues. Trimming took 5 bases from V and 11 from J; bases not matched to a gene: 8. CDR3 nucleotides: TGTGCCAGCAGCCGTTATGTGCGGGAGCAGTACTTC. Translating it yields CASSRYVREQYF.

This chain uses TRBV7-9 with TRBJ2-3; no firm D call. The CDR3 totals 15 residues. Trimming removed 2 bases from V and 1 base from J, with 10 bases in between. Germline lookup yields CDR1 SEHNR and CDR2 FQNEAQ (reference sequence). The CDR3 loop is CASSLHTAGTDTQYF. In nucleotides, the CDR3 is TGTGCCAGCAGCTTACACACGGCTGGCACAGATACGCAGTATTTT.

This chain uses TRBV7-2 with TRBJ2-7; D is undetermined. Per germline, CDR1 SGHTA and CDR2 FQGNSA. Trimming took 6 bases from V and 5 from J, leaving 14 bases between them. CDR3 length: 13 amino acids. This CDR3 is CASRSPPFNEQYF. The CDR3 DNA is TGTGCCAGCAGATCCCCCCCCTTTAACGAGCAGTACTTC.

The chain uses TRBV11-3 and TRBJ2-2, with 7 nucleotides matching TRBD1. CDR3 length: 15 amino acids. Germline loops: CDR1 SGHNT, CDR2 YENEEA. Trimming removed 4 bases from V and 3 bases from J; junction bases left unmatched: 5. CDR3 coding DNA: TGTGCCAGCAGCTCTTACAGGGGAGACACCGGGGAGCTGTTTTTT. Translation gives CASSSYRGDTGELFF.

The table lists this clone with a few counts. The CDR3: CASSLDLNEQFF. The DNA for the CDR3 is TGTGCCAGCAGCTTAGACCTTAATGAGCAGTTCTTC. V usage is TRBV11-2 and J usage is TRBJ2-1; D remains ambiguous. The CDR3 is made up of 12 amino acids. The V and J ends lost 0 bases and 7 bases respectively, with 4 bases between them. Germline CDR1 is SGHAT and CDR2 is FQNNGV.

The V gene is TRBV4-1, the J gene TRBJ2-4, with 10 bases identical to TRBD1. V trimming: 0 bases; J trimming: 7 bases; junction bases outside the gene matches: 6. The CDR3 sequence is 16 residues long. CDR1 is MGHRA, CDR2 YSYEKL, per germline. CDR3 in amino acids: CASSQDKTGGFNIQYF. For the CDR3, the DNA is TGCGCCAGCAGCCAAGATAAGACAGGGGGCTTTAACATTCAGTACTTC.

The CDR3 nucleotides are TGTGCCAGCAGCTTGGGACAGGGTCCAGATACGCAGTATTTT. It codes for CASSLGQGPDTQYF. V is TRBV5-4 and J is TRBJ2-3; 7 bases are a match to TRBD1. CDR1 and CDR2 (germline): SGHNT, YYREEE (reference sequence). Losses at the gene ends were 0 bases for V and 4 bases for J; bases not matched to a gene: 2. CDR3 size: 14 residues.

The V and J genes are TRBV9 and TRBJ2-1, with D hard to call. The CDR3 has 13 residues. V dropped 3 bases and J dropped 3 bases, with 7 bases sitting between them. Germline V gene lookup returns CDR1 SGDLS and CDR2 YYNGEE. Written as DNA, the CDR3 is TGTGCCAGCAGCGCGACGGACTACAATGAGCAGTTCTTC. Protein product: CASSATDYNEQFF.

This clone was detected only once. The chain combines TRBV19 with TRBJ2-1; D might be TRBD2 (5 bases). The V gene's germline CDR1 is LNHDA and CDR2 SQIVND (reference sequence). The CDR3 consists of 15 residues. V was trimmed by 5 bases and J by 0 bases, leaving 11 bases between them. This CDR3 reads CASSEDLSSYNEQFF. The CDR3 DNA sequence: TGTGCCAGTAGTGAGGACTTAAGCTCCTACAATGAGCAGTTCTTC.

This clone has ten or more counts. This chain uses TRBV4-3 with TRBJ2-2; D gene ambiguous. V gave up 0 bases and J gave up 4 bases, with 9 bases separating them. The germline gives CDR1 LGHNA, CDR2 YSLEER. The CDR3 spans 15 residues. CDR3 nucleotides: TGCGCCAGCAGCCAAGATCGAATGGGCACCGGGGAGCTGTTTTTT. This gives the protein CASSQDRMGTGELFF.

The rearrangement joins TRBV19 to TRBJ1-3, with unresolved D. The CDR3 length is 13 residues. V was trimmed by 5 bases and J by 4 bases, leaving 9 bases between them. Germline V lookup: CDR1 LNHDA, CDR2 SQIVND (reference sequence). The CDR3 loop reads CASSEASGNTIYF. The CDR3 bases are TGTGCCAGTAGTGAGGCCTCGGGAAACACCATATATTTT. Full variable domain (outside the CDR3, taken from reference TRBV19 and TRBJ1-3): DGGITQSPKYLFRKEGQNVTLSCEQNLNHDAMYWYRQDPGQGLRLIYYSQIVNDFQKGDIAEGYSVSREKKESFPLTVTSAQKNPTAFYLCASSEASGNTIYFGEGSWLTVV.

The chain joins TRBV4-3 to TRBJ2-3; the D gene is possibly TRBD2 (6 bases). CDR1 is LGHNA, CDR2 YSLEER, per germline. V was cut by 1 base and J by 0 bases, with 11 bases left in between. The CDR3 length is 16 residues. The CDR3 sequence: CASSQGAGPSTDTQYF. The CDR3 DNA follows: TGCGCCAGCAGCCAAGGTGCGGGGCCTAGCACAGATACGCAGTATTTT.

The rearrangement joins TRBV11-2 to TRBJ2-2; a possible D gene is TRBD2 (5 bases). Germline CDR1 reads SGHAT; CDR2 reads FQNNGV. V lost 7 bases to trimming and J lost 4 bases, with 7 bases between them. The CDR3 consists of 12 residues. The CDR3 DNA reads as TGTGCCAGCATCGGGATCACCGGGGAGCTGTTTTTT. It encodes CASIGITGELFF.

The chain carries TRBV9 and TRBJ2-1; TRBD2 is a possible D gene (6 bases). Germline V gene sequence: CDR1 SGDLS, CDR2 YYNGEE. Trimming cost V 4 bases and J 1 base, with 12 bases left between them. The CDR3 has 15 amino acids. The CDR3 bases are TGTGCCAGCAGCCAGCGGGCCGGTTCCTACAATGAGCAGTTCTTC. It codes for CASSQRAGSYNEQFF.